Listed below are T cell receptor beta chains from one sample, sequenced in a study of T cell responses to AZD1222 COVID-19 vaccine. Measured with immunoSEQ multiplex PCR; TCRdb has only the in-frame clones, and not every one. The sample consists of 150,000 or so clones, 70% to 90% of them appearing once. Sequencing was performed on peripheral blood, taken on day 0 of AZD1222 vaccination. These receptors originate from an adult in good health. Each CDR3 is given with its conserved first and last residue. A D gene is named only where the DNA matches it firmly. Rows give clone size only sometimes, using once, few, many, or a class for an expanded clone.

NA,TRBJ2-2,TRBV6-4,NA,TGTGCCAGCAGTGAGGGGGCGTCGGACACCGGGGAGCTGTTTTTT,CASSEGASDTGELFF
NA,TRBJ1-2,TRBV12-3/TRBV12-4,once,TGTGCCAGCAGTTTTACCCGACGTGCAGGCTACACCTTC,CASSFTRRAGYTF
NA,TRBJ1-5,TRBV6-5,NA,TGTGCCAGTGCCGGGAGCCTGAGCAATCAGCCCCAGCATTTT,CASAGSLSNQPQHF
NA,TRBJ2-5,TRBV18,NA,TGTGCCAGCGCTCTTCAAGAGACCCAGTACTTC,CASALQETQYF
NA,TRBJ1-1,TRBV13,few,TGTGCCAGCAGCTTACGTGGCAGCGCGAACACTGAAGCTTTCTTT,CASSLRGSANTEAFF
NA,TRBJ1-1,TRBV28,NA,TGTGCCAGCGGAGCCTCCATGAACACTGAAGCTTTCTTT,CASGASMNTEAFF
NA,TRBJ1-3,TRBV4-1,NA,TGCGCCAGCAGCTTTGGGGCCGGGGGAAACACCATATATTTT,CASSFGAGGNTIYF
TRBD1,TRBJ1-3,TRBV28,NA,TGTGCCAGCAGAGGACAGGGGAGGGCCATATATTTT,CASRGQGRAIYF
NA,TRBJ1-4,TRBV30,NA,TGTGCCTGGAGTCCTCCCGGCGGGTACGATGAAAAACTGTTTTTT,CAWSPPGGYDEKLFF
TRBD1,TRBJ1-3,TRBV7-8,few,TGTGCCAGCAGCCCCCAGGACAGGGGCCCTTCTGGAAACACCATATATTTT,CASSPQDRGPSGNTIYF
NA,TRBJ1-2,TRBV28,NA,TGTGCCAGCAGAGGGCAGGGTAACGGCTACACCTTC,CASRGQGNGYTF
NA,TRBJ1-6,TRBV30,NA,TGTGCCTGGGGGACCGATTATAATTCACCCCTCCACTTT,CAWGTDYNSPLHF
NA,TRBJ1-6,TRBV14,NA,TGTGCCAGCAGCCCGAGGAGGAACTATAATTCACCCCTCCACTTT,CASSPRRNYNSPLHF
NA,TRBJ2-1,TRBV3-1/TRBV3-2,NA,TGTGCCAGCAGCCGACCAGGAGGGAGCTACAATGAGCAGTTCTTC,CASSRPGGSYNEQFF